Reported below is one T cell receptor (beta chain). Its cognate antigen is unknown. This CDR3 is built from 14 residues. These data originate in a study of identical twins. Study-level findings and limits: Models predicted less out-of-frame TCR alpha sharing in monozygotic twins than was found. These conclusions were based on statistical analysis (cross-sectional, not following the same donors).

Via MiXCR, TCRdb re-called the 5' RACE reads, giving one row per CDR3 protein. This sample has 1.5 million to 2 million distinct CDR3 sequences, with about 31% found just once. Sequenced material: cord blood. The V call is TRBV12-3 or TRBV12-4, the J call TRBJ2-4, with D tentatively TRBD1 (6 bases). The DNA end is more similar to TRBJ2-7, so the J call may be wrong. The sequence was obtained from a newborn girl in good health. CDR3 sequence reads: CASSRTESPYEQYF. The CDR3 DNA follows: TGTGCCAGCAGCCGGACAGAAAGTCCCTACGAGCAGTACTTC.